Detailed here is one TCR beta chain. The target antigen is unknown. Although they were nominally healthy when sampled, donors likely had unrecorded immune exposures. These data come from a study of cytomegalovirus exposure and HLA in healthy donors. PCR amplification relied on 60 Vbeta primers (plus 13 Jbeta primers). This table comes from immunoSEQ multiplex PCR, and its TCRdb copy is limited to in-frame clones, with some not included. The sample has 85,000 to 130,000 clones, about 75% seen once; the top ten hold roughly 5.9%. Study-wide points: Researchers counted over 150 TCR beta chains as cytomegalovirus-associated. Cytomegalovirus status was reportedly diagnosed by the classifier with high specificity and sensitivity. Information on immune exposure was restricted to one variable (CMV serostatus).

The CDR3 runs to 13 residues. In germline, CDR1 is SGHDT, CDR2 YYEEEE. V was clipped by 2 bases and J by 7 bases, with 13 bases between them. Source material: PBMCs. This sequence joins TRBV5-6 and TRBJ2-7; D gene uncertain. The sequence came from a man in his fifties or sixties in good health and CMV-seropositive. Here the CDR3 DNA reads TGTGCCAGCAGCTTCTCAACCCTGAGGGAGCAGTACTTC. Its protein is CASSFSTLREQYF. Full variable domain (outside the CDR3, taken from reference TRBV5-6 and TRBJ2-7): DAGVTQSPTHLIKTRGQQVTLRCSPKSGHDTVSWYQQALGQGPQFIFQYYEEEERQRGNFPDRFSGHQFPNYSSELNVNALLLGDSALYLCASSFSTLREQYFGPGTRLTVT.